This T cell receptor (beta chain) was captured in a study of blood T cell repertoires in COVID-19. Study-wide background: Spain, Italy and the United States supplied samples that represented acute and convalescent COVID-19. Nucleic acid was either cDNA or gDNA, and it came from T cells, B-cell-depleted T cells, or PBMCs.

The CDR3 loop spans 14 amino acids. Trimming cost V 6 bases and J 5 bases, with 16 bases left between them. In germline, CDR1 is MGHDK, CDR2 SYGVNS. Study processing details: The authors estimated nucleated cell counts from reference gene primer amplification. Measured with immunoSEQ multiplex PCR; TCRdb has only the in-frame clones, and not every one. From that table come the V and J calls and clone size; the DNA was used to work out D and trimming. In the table there are tens of thousands of clones, about four fifths of which are singletons. The chain links TRBV25-1 to TRBJ1-2, with D possibly being TRBD1 (5 bases). The sequencing sample was made of peripheral blood. The TCR sequence derives from a man older than 75 with active or convalescent COVID-19. The CDR3 nucleotides are TGTGCCAGCAGCGGAATGGGGGGTGGATATGGCTACACCTTC. This gives the protein CASSGMGGGYGYTF.